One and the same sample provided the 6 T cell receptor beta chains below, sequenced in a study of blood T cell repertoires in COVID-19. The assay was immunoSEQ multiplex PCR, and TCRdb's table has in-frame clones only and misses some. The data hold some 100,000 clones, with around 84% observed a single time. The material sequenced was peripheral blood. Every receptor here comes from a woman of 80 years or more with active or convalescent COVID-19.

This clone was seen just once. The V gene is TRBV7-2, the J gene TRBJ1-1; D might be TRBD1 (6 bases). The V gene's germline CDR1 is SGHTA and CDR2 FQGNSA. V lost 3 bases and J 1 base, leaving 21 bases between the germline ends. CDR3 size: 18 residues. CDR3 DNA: TGTGCCAGCAGCTTTCTCGCGGCAGGGGTCCTCCAGAACACTGAAGCTTTCTTT. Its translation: CASSFLAAGVLQNTEAFF. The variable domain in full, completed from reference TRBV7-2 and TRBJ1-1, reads GAGVSQSPSNKVTEKGKDVELRCDPISGHTALYWYRQSLGQGLEFLIYFQGNSAPDKSGLPSDRFSAERTGGSVSTLTIQRTQQEDSAVYLCASSFLAAGVLQNTEAFFGQGTRLTVV.

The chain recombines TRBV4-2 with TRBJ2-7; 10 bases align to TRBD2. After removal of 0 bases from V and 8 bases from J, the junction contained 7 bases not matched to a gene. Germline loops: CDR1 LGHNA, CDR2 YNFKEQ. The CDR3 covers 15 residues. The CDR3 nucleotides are TGTGCCAGCAGCCAAGATATGATAGCGGGAGGAAAGCAGTACTTC. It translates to CASSQDMIAGGKQYF.

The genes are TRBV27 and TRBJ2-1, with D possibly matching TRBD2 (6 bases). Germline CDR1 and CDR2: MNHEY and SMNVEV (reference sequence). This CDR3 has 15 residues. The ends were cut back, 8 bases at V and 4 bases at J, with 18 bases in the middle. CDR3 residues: CASALGAGRYNEQFF. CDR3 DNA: TGTGCCAGCGCCCTAGGGGCGGGAAGATACAATGAGCAGTTCTTC.

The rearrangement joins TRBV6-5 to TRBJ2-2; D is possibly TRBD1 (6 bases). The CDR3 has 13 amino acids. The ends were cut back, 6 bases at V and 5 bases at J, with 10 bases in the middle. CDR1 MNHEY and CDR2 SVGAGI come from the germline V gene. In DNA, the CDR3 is TGTGCCAGCAGCGTTACAGGGACCGGGGAGCTGTTTTTT. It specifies CASSVTGTGELFF.

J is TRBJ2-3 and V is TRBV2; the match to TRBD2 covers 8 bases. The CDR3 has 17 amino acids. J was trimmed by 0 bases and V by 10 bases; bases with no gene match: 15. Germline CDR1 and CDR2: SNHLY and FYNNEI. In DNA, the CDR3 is TGTGCCACCTCTCGGGGATCGAGCGGGAGAAGCACAGATACGCAGTATTTT. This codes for CATSRGSSGRSTDTQYF.

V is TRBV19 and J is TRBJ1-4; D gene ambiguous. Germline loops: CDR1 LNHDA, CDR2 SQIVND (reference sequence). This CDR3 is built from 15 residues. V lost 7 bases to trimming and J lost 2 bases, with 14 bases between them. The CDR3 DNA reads TGTGCCAGTACCCCCCTGGAGAGGACTAATGAAAAACTGTTTTTT. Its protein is CASTPLERTNEKLFF.